One and the same sample provided the 16 T cell receptor beta chains below, sequenced in a study of cytomegalovirus exposure and HLA in healthy donors. PCR used 60 Vbeta primers and 13 Jbeta primers. Some clones are missing from TCRdb's copy, which holds only in-frame ones; the method was immunoSEQ multiplex PCR. The sample shows roughly 120,000 clones, under 85% of them seen only once. The source material was PBMCs. The receptors here all came from a human donor in good health.

This clone was seen a handful of times. This rearrangement joins TRBV5-6 to TRBJ1-4; 7 bases are shared with TRBD1. CDR1 and CDR2 from the germline V gene are SGHDT and YYEEEE. This CDR3 is 14 amino acids long. Losses at the gene ends were 7 bases for V and 12 bases for J; bases not matched to a gene: 15. The DNA for the CDR3 is TGTGCCAGCGCCCAGGGCCCCCAGGGGGAGGAACTGTTTTTT. This encodes CASAQGPQGEELFF.

This clone was detected once. This chain connects TRBV23-1 to TRBJ2-7; D possibly corresponds to TRBD1 (5 bases). TRBV23-1 is reported as an ORF; its role is uncertain. This CDR3 is 13 amino acids long. V lost 2 bases, J lost 5 bases, and 10 bases lay in between. The CDR3 loop is CASSQRGADEQYF. CDR3 DNA sequence: TGCGCCAGCAGTCAACGTGGGGCAGACGAGCAGTACTTC.

This clone was recorded once. The chain combines TRBV7-6 with TRBJ1-2, with D possibly TRBD1 on 5 matching bases. Per the germline V gene, CDR1 is SGHVS and CDR2 is FNYEAQ. The V gene lost 1 base and the J gene lost 7 bases, with 10 bases spanning the gap. The CDR3 loop spans 13 amino acids. CDR3 loop: CASSLVQDRGYTF. Here the CDR3 DNA reads TGTGCCAGCAGCTTAGTACAGGACCGTGGCTACACCTTC.

This chain uses TRBV4-1 with TRBJ1-1, with D possibly being TRBD1 (5 bases). The CDR3 runs 14 residues. Trimming cost V 1 base and J 4 bases, with 10 bases left between them. Germline assignment: CDR1 MGHRA and CDR2 YSYEKL. CDR3 sequence: CASSQAGSATEAFF. Written as DNA, the CDR3 is TGCGCCAGCAGCCAAGCAGGGTCGGCCACTGAAGCTTTCTTT.

The J gene is TRBJ2-7, the V gene TRBV28; TRBD2 matches at 9 bases. Trimming at V came to 8 bases and at J to 4 bases, leaving 6 bases not matched to a gene. Germline V gene lookup returns CDR1 MDHEN and CDR2 SYDVKM. This CDR3 region has 13 residues. CDR3 sequence reads: CASCPAGGYEQYF. In DNA, the CDR3 is TGTGCCAGCTGCCCAGCGGGAGGTTACGAGCAGTACTTC.

V and J are TRBV7-9 and TRBJ2-3, with 10 bases matching TRBD2. The CDR3 is 16 amino acids. Germline lookup yields CDR1 SEHNR and CDR2 FQNEAQ (reference sequence). After removal of 4 bases from V and 2 bases from J, the junction contained 6 bases not matched to a gene. The CDR3 DNA reads as TGTGCCAGCAGCTCGGGGACTAGCGAGTACACAGATACGCAGTATTTT. Translation: CASSSGTSEYTDTQYF.

This clone was recorded a few times. J is TRBJ1-2 and V is TRBV4-1; TRBD1 is a possible D gene (5 bases). The CDR3 consists of 15 residues. The V end lost 1 base, the J end lost 2 bases, and 11 bases lay between the germline ends. Germline CDR1 and CDR2: MGHRA and YSYEKL. The CDR3 loop is CASSQGLQENYGYTF. Here the CDR3 DNA reads TGCGCCAGCAGCCAAGGGCTACAGGAAAACTATGGCTACACCTTC.

This clone was recorded once. This chain connects TRBV6-1 to TRBJ1-2; D not certain. The CDR3 covers 13 residues. From germline, CDR1 is MNHNS and CDR2 SASEGT. The ends were cut back, 2 bases at V and 10 bases at J, with 14 bases in the middle. DNA of the CDR3: TGTGCCAGCAGTGAATTAGTGCCGTTTGCCTACACCTTC. Residues: CASSELVPFAYTF.

The J gene is TRBJ1-4, the V gene TRBV5-4; 8 bases map to TRBD1. The CDR3 contains 14 residues. Germline V CDR1 and CDR2: SGHNT, YYREEE (reference sequence). V dropped 4 bases and J dropped 8; count of bases not matched to a gene: 7. CDR3 residues: CASSLQGVNEKLFF. The CDR3 DNA follows: TGTGCCAGCAGCCTACAGGGGGTTAACGAAAAACTGTTTTTT. The full variable domain, completed using reference TRBV5-4 and TRBJ1-4, is ETGVTQSPTHLIKTRGQQVTLRCSSQSGHNTVSWYQQALGQGPQFIFQYYREEENGRGNFPPRFSGLQFPNYSSELNVNALELDDSALYLCASSLQGVNEKLFFGSGTQLSVL.

This chain uses TRBV27 with TRBJ2-5; tentatively, D is TRBD1 (6 bases). The DNA matches TRBJ2-7 better at its end, which makes the J call doubtful. The CDR3 length is 13 residues. Germline V gene sequence: CDR1 MNHEY, CDR2 SMNVEV (reference sequence). CDR3 coding DNA: TGTGCCAGCAGTTTATCGGACAGAAACGAGCAGTACTTC. Amino acid sequence: CASSLSDRNEQYF.

The chain uses TRBV6-5 and TRBJ2-7, with TRBD1 matching over 9 bases. Germline V lookup: CDR1 MNHEY, CDR2 SVGAGI. The CDR3 has 15 amino acids. The junction had 8 bases not matched to a gene; V was cut back by 5 bases and J by 3 bases. The CDR3 reads CASSATGTGIYEQYF. For the CDR3, the DNA is TGTGCCAGCAGTGCGACCGGGACAGGGATCTACGAGCAGTACTTC.

This clone was picked up a small number of times. The rearrangement joins TRBV6-1 to TRBJ1-4; maybe TRBD1 (5 bases). CDR3 length: 14 residues. CDR1 and CDR2 (germline): MNHNS, SASEGT. The ends were cut back, 4 bases at V and 8 bases at J, with 14 bases in the middle. This CDR3 reads CASSVRGGEEKLFF. In nucleotides, the CDR3 is TGTGCCAGCAGTGTTCGGGGAGGGGAAGAAAAACTGTTTTTT.

This clone was recorded only once. V is TRBV19 and J is TRBJ1-6; 10 nucleotides agree with TRBD1. CDR3 size: 15 residues. CDR1 and CDR2 from the germline V gene are LNHDA and SQIVND (reference sequence). With V trimmed by 6 bases and J by 9 bases, 8 bases remained unmatched. CDR3 DNA: TGTGCCAGTAGATATCCGGGACAGGGGAGTTCACCCCTCCACTTT. Amino acid sequence: CASRYPGQGSSPLHF.

The chain employs TRBV28 and TRBJ1-2; D is possibly TRBD1 (5 bases). Deletions cut 6 bases from V and 4 bases from J, with 15 bases between. The CDR3 contains 14 residues. Per germline, CDR1 MDHEN and CDR2 SYDVKM. This CDR3 reads CASSLQVGGYGYTF. The CDR3 DNA reads TGTGCCAGCAGCCTCCAAGTGGGGGGCTATGGCTACACCTTC.

J is TRBJ2-7 and V is TRBV7-2; TRBD2 matches 7 bases. CDR1 is SGHTA and CDR2 is FQGNSA in the germline V gene. V dropped 5 bases and J dropped 0; count of bases not matched to a gene: 10. This CDR3 has 16 residues. The CDR3 reads CASSPDGGGLSYEQYF. In DNA, the CDR3 is TGTGCCAGCAGCCCTGACGGCGGGGGTCTCTCCTACGAGCAGTACTTC.

The chain links TRBV7-7 to TRBJ2-2; 11 bases match TRBD1. Germline V gene sequence: CDR1 SSHAT, CDR2 FNYEAQ (reference sequence). CDR3 size: 16 residues. With 5 bases clipped from V and 6 bases from J, the junction kept 8 bases outside the gene matches. The CDR3 is CASSPRGQGVSGELFF. The CDR3 region has the DNA TGTGCCAGCAGCCCGAGGGGACAGGGGGTGTCCGGGGAGCTGTTTTTT. The complete variable domain, with remaining parts taken from reference TRBV7-7 and TRBJ2-2, reads GAGVSQSPRYKVTKRGQDVTLRCDPISSHATLYWYQQALGQGPEFLTYFNYEAQPDKSGLPSDRFSAERPEGSISTLTIQRTEQRDSAMYRCASSPRGQGVSGELFFGEGSRLTVL.